Presented here are 27 T cell receptor beta chains from one specimen sequenced in a study of blood T cell repertoires in COVID-19. Here immunoSEQ multiplex PCR was the method, and the copy in TCRdb shows in-frame clones only, minus some. The sample has fewer than 500,000 clones, about nine tenths seen once. Sequencing input: peripheral blood. The receptors here all came from a woman aged 25 to 39 with active or convalescent COVID-19.

In this sample, this clone turned up many times. The rearrangement joins TRBV5-5 to TRBJ1-4; TRBD1 agrees at 11 bases. The ends lost 0 bases at V and 12 bases at J; junction bases unmatched: 7. This CDR3 contains 15 residues. In germline, CDR1 is SGHKS, CDR2 YYEKEE (reference sequence). For the CDR3, the DNA is TGTGCCAGCAGCTTGGTGGACAGGGGGCGTATTCAACTGTTTTTT. Amino acid sequence: CASSLVDRGRIQLFF.

This clone has more than one count but fewer than ten. This chain joins TRBV5-4 and TRBJ2-7, with 12 positions matching TRBD2. V shed 1 base and J 2 bases; nucleotides not matched to a gene: 7. This CDR3 is built from 17 residues. Germline V CDR1 and CDR2: SGHNT, YYREEE (reference sequence). For the CDR3, the DNA is TGTGCCAGCAGCTTGATAGGACTAGCGGGATATCCCTACGAGCAGTACTTC. The encoded protein is CASSLIGLAGYPYEQYF.

The chain uses TRBV10-1 and TRBJ1-3; a weak D match, TRBD1 (6 bases). CDR3 length equals 17 residues. CDR1 is WNHNN and CDR2 is SYGVQD in the germline V gene (reference sequence). V lost 9 bases and J lost 4, with 25 bases in between. The CDR3 sequence: CARRPILEQGEGNTIYF. CDR3 coding DNA: TGCGCCAGACGTCCAATCCTCGAACAGGGTGAGGGAAACACCATATATTTT.

The genes are TRBV6-2 or TRBV6-3 and TRBJ2-3; 7 bases are shared with TRBD1. The CDR3 length is 16 residues. V lost 6 bases and J lost 2; bases outside the gene matches: 11. The V gene's germline CDR1 is MNHEY and CDR2 SVGEGT. CDR3 protein: CASSPRTGVLTDTQYF. The CDR3 nucleotides read TGTGCCAGCAGCCCTCGGACAGGCGTTCTCACAGATACGCAGTATTTT.

The chain uses TRBV6-5 and TRBJ2-3; no clear D. Per germline, CDR1 MNHEY and CDR2 SVGAGI. V was trimmed by 7 bases and J by 5 bases, leaving 13 bases between them. The CDR3 runs to 13 residues. The CDR3 DNA reads TGTGCCAGCATTTTTGGGCTCATAGATACGCAGTATTTT. It encodes CASIFGLIDTQYF.

The chain carries TRBV6-1 and TRBJ2-2; no firm D call. The V end was cut by 3 bases, the J end by 3 bases, with 5 bases between. The CDR3 consists of 13 residues. Germline CDR1 reads MNHNS; CDR2 reads SASEGT. The DNA for the CDR3 is TGTGCCAGCAGTGACCTATACACCGGGGAGCTGTTTTTT. This codes for CASSDLYTGELFF.

V gene TRBV7-8 combines with J gene TRBJ2-3; 9 bases are a match to TRBD2. CDR1 is SGHVS, CDR2 FQNEAQ, per germline. The CDR3 contains 15 residues. Trimming cost V 5 bases and J 1 base; bases outside gene matches: 4. CDR3 coding DNA: TGTGCCAGCAGCCGAGCTAGCGGGGGCACAGATACGCAGTATTTT. This encodes CASSRASGGTDTQYF.

The rearrangement links TRBV6-5 to TRBJ1-2, with 7 bases fitting TRBD1. CDR3 length: 16 residues. V lost 2 bases, J lost 2 bases, and 8 bases stayed unmatched. Germline V gene lookup returns CDR1 MNHEY and CDR2 SVGAGI. This CDR3 is CASSYAGDSRNYGYTF. The CDR3 DNA follows: TGTGCCAGCAGTTACGCCGGGGACAGTAGAAACTATGGCTACACCTTC.

This chain connects TRBV27 to TRBJ2-7; a weak D match, TRBD1 (5 bases). This CDR3 is built from 14 residues. CDR1 and CDR2 (germline): MNHEY, SMNVEV (reference sequence). Trimming cost V 3 bases and J 4 bases, with 13 bases left between them. The CDR3 is CASSFGRVGYEQYF. The CDR3 DNA reads as TGTGCCAGCAGTTTCGGCAGGGTAGGGTACGAGCAGTACTTC.

The J gene is TRBJ1-1, the V gene TRBV14; unclear D gene. CDR1 is SGHDN and CDR2 is FVKESK in the germline V gene. CDR3 length: 15 amino acids. Trimming cost V 1 base and J 4 bases, with 13 bases left between them. CDR3 DNA: TGTGCCAGCAGCCAAGGATCCCTGGCTCTCACTGAAGCTTTCTTT. Encoded protein: CASSQGSLALTEAFF.

V and J are TRBV11-2 and TRBJ2-7; no definite D call. Germline CDR1 SGHAT, CDR2 FQNNGV. The ends were cut back, 0 bases at V and 6 bases at J, with 12 bases in the middle. There are 14 residues in the CDR3. The CDR3 DNA sequence: TGTGCCAGCAGCTTAGACCCCGCTAGAGGCGAGCAGTACTTC. Translated: CASSLDPARGEQYF.

This clone has just a few counts. This sequence joins TRBV28 and TRBJ1-2, with D perhaps matching TRBD1 (5 bases). The germline V gene has CDR1 MDHEN and CDR2 SYDVKM. Trimming cost V 5 bases and J 8 bases, with 27 bases left between them. This CDR3 has 17 residues. CDR3 amino acids: CASSLLSLPPGSRGYTF. CDR3 DNA sequence: TGTGCCAGCAGTCTTTTATCCCTTCCCCCAGGGTCGAGAGGCTACACCTTC.

V is TRBV21-1 and J is TRBJ2-2; the table calls TRBD1, which could not be checked here. TRBV21-1 is deemed a pseudogene. CDR3 length: 15 amino acids. The CDR3 sequence is CASSKGQGATGELFF. CDR3 bases: TGTGCCAGCAGCAAAGGACAGGGGGCTACCGGGGAGCTGTTTTTT.

This chain's CDR3 is CASSLGRNTEAFF. CDR3 nucleotide sequence: TGTGCCAGCAGCTTGGGCAGGAACACTGAAGCTTTCTTT. This chain connects TRBV11-2 to TRBJ1-1, with no clear D. The CDR3 is made up of 13 amino acids. Germline V lookup: CDR1 SGHAT, CDR2 FQNNGV. V lost 3 bases to trimming and J lost 1 base, with 6 bases between them.

The chain has TRBV6-1 and TRBJ2-7; D unresolved. Trimming pared 3 bases from V and 6 bases from J, leaving 18 bases between. This CDR3 contains 15 residues. CDR1 MNHNS and CDR2 SASEGT come from the germline V gene. This chain's CDR3 is CASSDNSMIAFEQYF. The CDR3 DNA is TGTGCCAGCAGTGATAATAGCATGATTGCGTTCGAGCAGTACTTC.

The chain is built from TRBV2 and TRBJ2-2, with D possibly being TRBD2 (5 bases). The CDR3 is 13 amino acids. The V end was cut by 8 bases, the J end by 5 bases, with 12 bases between. Looked up from germline, CDR1 is SNHLY and CDR2 is FYNNEI. CDR3 sequence (DNA): TGTGCCAGCGGACTCTCCCAGACCGGGGAGCTGTTTTTT. This codes for CASGLSQTGELFF.

The chain couples TRBV11-2 to TRBJ1-1; TRBD1 might be the D (5 bases). Germline CDR1 and CDR2: SGHAT and FQNNGV. V lost 4 bases and J lost 3, with 12 bases in between. The CDR3 covers 14 residues. Here the CDR3 reads CASSYRTQHTEAFF. The CDR3 region has the DNA TGTGCCAGCAGCTACCGGACACAGCACACTGAAGCTTTCTTT. Based on the CDR3 plus reference TRBV11-2 and TRBJ1-1, the full variable domain is EAGVAQSPRYKIIEKRQSVAFWCNPISGHATLYWYQQILGQGPKLLIQFQNNGVVDDSQLPKDRFSAERLKGVDSTLKIQPAKLEDSAVYLCASSYRTQHTEAFFGQGTRLTVV.

The chain couples TRBV3-1 (or the pseudogene TRBV3-2) to TRBJ2-7; the match to TRBD2 covers 9 bases. After removal of 2 bases from V and 3 bases from J, the junction contained 2 bases not matched to a gene. The germline CDR1 and CDR2 sequences are LGHDT and YNNKEL (reference sequence). The length of the CDR3 is 14 residues. The CDR3 loop reads CASSQLAGNYEQYF. The CDR3 DNA follows: TGTGCCAGCAGCCAACTAGCGGGAAACTACGAGCAGTACTTC.

This clone was recorded once. The chain combines TRBV7-8 with TRBJ2-5; the D gene is possibly TRBD1 (8 bases). The CDR3 contains 14 residues. In germline, CDR1 is SGHVS, CDR2 FQNEAQ. Trimming removed 1 base at V and 4 bases at J, with 10 bases between. CDR3 region: CASSLDRGGETQYF. The CDR3 DNA sequence: TGTGCCAGCAGCTTAGACAGGGGGGGAGAGACCCAGTACTTC.

The chain recombines TRBV10-2 with TRBJ2-1, with 15 bases aligning to TRBD2. V gave up 2 bases and J gave up 16 bases; unmatched junction bases: 3. The CDR3 covers 13 residues. Per germline, CDR1 WSHSY and CDR2 SAAADI. The CDR3 is CASSERTSGGAFF. CDR3 DNA sequence: TGCGCCAGCAGTGAGAGGACTAGCGGGGGGGCTTTCTTC.

The rearrangement joins TRBV18 to TRBJ1-3; D is perhaps TRBD1 (6 bases). The CDR3 runs to 16 residues. Germline V gene sequence: CDR1 KGHSH, CDR2 LQKENI. V lost 3 bases, J lost 6 bases, and 18 bases lay in between. The CDR3 DNA sequence: TGTGCCAGCTCACCCTTGACCGGGACAACAGCAAACACCATATATTTT. It yields the protein CASSPLTGTTANTIYF.

Remarks on this clone: Additional DNA sequences in this sample encode the identical CDR3. The chain couples TRBV11-2 to TRBJ1-6; TRBD1 is a possible D gene (6 bases). V lost 1 base and J lost 3, with 7 bases in between. The V gene's germline CDR1 is SGHAT and CDR2 FQNNGV. This CDR3 has 15 amino acids. In DNA, the CDR3 is TGTGCCAGCAGCTTAGTCAGGGGCTATAATTCACCCCTCCACTTT. This sequence encodes CASSLVRGYNSPLHF.

The J gene is TRBJ2-7, the V gene TRBV5-1; 9 nucleotides align to TRBD1. Germline-derived CDR1 and CDR2 are SGHRS and YFSETQ. V lost 4 bases to trimming and J lost 2 bases; unmatched junction nucleotides: 7. This CDR3 spans 15 amino acids. The DNA of the CDR3 is TGCGCCAGCAGCCAAGGACAGGGGCCCACCTACGAGCAGTACTTC. This gives the protein CASSQGQGPTYEQYF.

This clone has more than one count but fewer than ten. V is TRBV12-5 and J is TRBJ1-2; 8 bases match TRBD1. The CDR3 totals 14 residues. The junction had 11 bases not matched to a gene; V was cut back by 6 bases and J by 8 bases. CDR1 and CDR2 from the germline V gene are LGHNT and FRNRAP. CDR3 residues: CASGLGQGIFGYTF. In DNA form, the CDR3 reads TGTGCTAGTGGACTCGGACAGGGAATCTTCGGCTACACCTTC.

The gene calls are TRBV9 and TRBJ1-5, with 9 bases fitting TRBD1. Germline values: CDR1 SGDLS, CDR2 YYNGEE. The CDR3 contains 18 residues. The V gene end was trimmed by 0 bases and the J gene end by 1 base; junction bases not matched to a gene: 8. The CDR3 reads CASSVGPTGGLSNQPQHF. CDR3 sequence (DNA): TGTGCCAGCAGCGTAGGGCCGACAGGGGGGTTGAGCAATCAGCCCCAGCATTTT.

The CDR3 loop is CASSPIDRDNYGYTF. The CDR3 bases are TGTGCCAGCAGTCCGATAGACAGGGATAACTATGGCTACACCTTC. V usage is TRBV28 and J usage is TRBJ1-2, with TRBD1 matching over 7 bases. CDR1 MDHEN and CDR2 SYDVKM come from the germline V gene. V shed 5 bases, J shed 1 base, and the junction held 7 bases outside the gene matches. The CDR3 totals 15 residues.

This chain connects TRBV29-1 to TRBJ2-3, with no clear D. This CDR3 is 12 amino acids long. V was pared by 4 bases and J by 3 bases, with 8 bases between. Germline V gives CDR1 SQVTM, CDR2 ANQGSEA. Here the CDR3 reads CSVAPVTDTQYF. The CDR3 bases are TGCAGCGTTGCCCCGGTGACAGATACGCAGTATTTT.